This T cell receptor beta chain is from a study of blood T cell repertoires in COVID-19. Across the whole study: Material from acute and convalescent COVID-19 was sourced from the United States, Italy and Spain. T cells, B-cell-depleted T cells, or PBMCs supplied cDNA or gDNA.

Original processing methods: How many nucleated cells were present was estimated from reference gene primer amplification. Sequencing was performed with immunoSEQ multiplex PCR; in TCRdb, only in-frame clones are kept and a portion is missing. V and J calls and clone size follow that table, whereas D and trimming were derived from the DNA. The sample has 250,000 or so clones, approximately 80% seen once. Material: peripheral blood. This sequence was found in a man in his forties who had recovered from COVID-19.

The CDR3 DNA is TGTGCCAGTAGTATGGGTCTAGCGGGGGGGATTTACAATGAGCAGTTCTTC. Amino acid sequence: CASSMGLAGGIYNEQFF. The rearrangement joins TRBV19 to TRBJ2-1; 12 nucleotides align to TRBD2. CDR1 is LNHDA, CDR2 SQIVND, per germline (reference sequence). Trimming took 3 bases from V and 4 from J; bases not matched to a gene: 7. This CDR3 has 17 residues.